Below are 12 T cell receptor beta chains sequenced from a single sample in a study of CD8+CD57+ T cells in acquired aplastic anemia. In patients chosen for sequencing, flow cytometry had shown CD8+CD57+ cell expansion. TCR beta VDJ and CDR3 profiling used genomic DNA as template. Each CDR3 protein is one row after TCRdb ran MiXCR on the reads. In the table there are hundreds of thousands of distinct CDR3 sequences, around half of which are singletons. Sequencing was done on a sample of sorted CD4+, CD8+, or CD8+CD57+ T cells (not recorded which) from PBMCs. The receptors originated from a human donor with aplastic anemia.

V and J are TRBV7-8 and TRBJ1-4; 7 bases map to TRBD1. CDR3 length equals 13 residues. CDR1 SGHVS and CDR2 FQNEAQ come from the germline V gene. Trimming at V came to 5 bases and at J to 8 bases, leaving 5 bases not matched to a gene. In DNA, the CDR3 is TGTGCCAGCAGCCAGGGGGTGGTGGAAAAACTGTTTTTT. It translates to CASSQGVVEKLFF. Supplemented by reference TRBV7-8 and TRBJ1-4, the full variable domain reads GAGVSQSPRYKVAKRGQDVALRCDPISGHVSLFWYQQALGQGPEFLTYFQNEAQLDKSGLPSDRFFAERPEGSVSTLKIQRTQQEDSAVYLCASSQGVVEKLFFGSGTQLSVL.

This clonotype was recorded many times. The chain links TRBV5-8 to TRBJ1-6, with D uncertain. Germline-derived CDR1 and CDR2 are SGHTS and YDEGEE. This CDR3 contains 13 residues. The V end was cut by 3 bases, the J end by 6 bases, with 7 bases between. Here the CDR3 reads CASSSDGNSPLHF. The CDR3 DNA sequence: TGTGCCAGCAGCTCTGACGGTAATTCACCCCTCCACTTT.

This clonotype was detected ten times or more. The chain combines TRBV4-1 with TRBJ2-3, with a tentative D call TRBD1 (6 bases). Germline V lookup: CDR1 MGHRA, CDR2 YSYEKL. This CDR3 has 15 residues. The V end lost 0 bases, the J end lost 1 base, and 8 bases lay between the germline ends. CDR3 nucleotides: TGCGCCAGCAGCCAAGAGAGACAGGGCACAGATACGCAGTATTTT. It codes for CASSQERQGTDTQYF.

The CDR3 loop reads CASSVTGGSTNEKLFF. The CDR3 DNA follows: TGTGCCAGCAGCGTCACAGGCGGGTCAACTAATGAAAAACTGTTTTTT. The chain employs TRBV7-9 and TRBJ1-4, with D tentatively TRBD1 (5 bases). Deletions cut 5 bases from V and 0 bases from J, with 13 bases between. The CDR3 has 16 amino acids. Germline-derived CDR1 and CDR2 are SEHNR and FQNEAQ (reference sequence).

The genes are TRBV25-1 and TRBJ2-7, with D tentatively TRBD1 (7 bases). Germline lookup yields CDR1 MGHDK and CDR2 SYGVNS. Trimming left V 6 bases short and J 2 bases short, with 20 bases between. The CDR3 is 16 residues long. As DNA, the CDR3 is TGTGCCAGCAGCTTGGCCCGGGGGCAGGGGGCCTACGAGCAGTACTTC. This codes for CASSLARGQGAYEQYF.

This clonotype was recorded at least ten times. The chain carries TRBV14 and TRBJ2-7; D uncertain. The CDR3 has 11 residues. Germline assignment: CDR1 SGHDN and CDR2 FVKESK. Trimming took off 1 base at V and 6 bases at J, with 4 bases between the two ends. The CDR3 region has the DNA TGTGCCAGCAGCCAAGTGGCCGAGCAGTACTTC. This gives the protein CASSQVAEQYF.

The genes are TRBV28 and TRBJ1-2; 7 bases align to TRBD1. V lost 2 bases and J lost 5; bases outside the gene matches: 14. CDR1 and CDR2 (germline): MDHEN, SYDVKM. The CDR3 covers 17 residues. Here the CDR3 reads CASSLTSTGRSLYGYTF. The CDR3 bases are TGTGCCAGCAGTTTAACCTCGACAGGGCGCTCGTTGTATGGCTACACCTTC.

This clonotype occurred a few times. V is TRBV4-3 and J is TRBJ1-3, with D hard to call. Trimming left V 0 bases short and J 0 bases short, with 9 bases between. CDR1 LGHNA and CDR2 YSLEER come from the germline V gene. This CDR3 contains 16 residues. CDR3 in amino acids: CASSQESQSSGNTIYF. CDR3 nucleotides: TGCGCCAGCAGCCAAGAGTCTCAGAGCTCTGGAAACACCATATATTTT.

In nucleotides, the CDR3 is TGTGCCAGCAGTGCGGGACCCAGGTACAATGAGCAGTTCTTC. Its translation: CASSAGPRYNEQFF. The genes are TRBV2 and TRBJ2-1; D tentatively reads TRBD1 or TRBD2 (5 bases each). The germline CDR1 and CDR2 sequences are SNHLY and FYNNEI. CDR3 length equals 14 residues. V was shortened by 4 bases and J by 4 bases, with 11 bases between the two germline ends.

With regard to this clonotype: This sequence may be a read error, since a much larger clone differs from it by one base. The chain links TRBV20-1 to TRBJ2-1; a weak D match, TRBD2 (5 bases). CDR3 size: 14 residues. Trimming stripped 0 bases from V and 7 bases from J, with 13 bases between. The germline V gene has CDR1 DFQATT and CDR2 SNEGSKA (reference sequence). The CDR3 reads CSARDTRDWNEQFF. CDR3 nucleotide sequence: TGCAGTGCTAGAGATACCCGGGATTGGAATGAGCAGTTCTTC.

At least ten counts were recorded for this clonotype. The CDR3 DNA sequence: TGTGCCTCTGCAACGCCCCGGACAGGGGCGTTTGAAGATACGCAGTATTTT. This sequence encodes CASATPRTGAFEDTQYF. The chain joins TRBV7-9 to TRBJ2-3; 9 bases map to TRBD1. Germline CDR1 is SEHNR and CDR2 is FQNEAQ (reference sequence). The CDR3 length is 17 residues. With 11 bases clipped from V and 5 bases from J, the junction kept 20 bases outside the gene matches.

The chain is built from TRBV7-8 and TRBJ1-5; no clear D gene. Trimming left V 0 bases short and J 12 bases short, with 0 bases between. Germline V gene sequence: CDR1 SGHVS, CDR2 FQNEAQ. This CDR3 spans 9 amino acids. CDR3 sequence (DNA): TGTGCCAGCAGCTTAGCCCAGCATTTT. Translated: CASSLAQHF.